The 25 T cell receptor beta chains below were found in one sample sequenced in a study of post-analysis software for immune sequencing data. Overall study findings and caveats: Five TRBV segments (TRBV5-6, TRBV5-1 and TRBV20-1 among them) occurred more frequently in patients than in controls.

Tagging with unique molecular identifiers was a feature of the TCR beta cDNA libraries. TCRdb ran MiXCR on the PCR reads and lists one entry per CDR3 protein. In the table there are roughly 540,000 distinct CDR3 sequences, roughly 34% of which are singletons. The antigens these receptors bind are not known. Sequencing was carried out using blood. These receptors all stem from a girl under 18 with multiple sclerosis.

This chain links TRBV5-1 with TRBJ1-2, with no clear D. Trimming removed 4 bases from V and 2 bases from J, with 18 bases in between. This CDR3 is 16 amino acids long. CDR1 is SGHRS and CDR2 is YFSETQ in the germline V gene. The CDR3 DNA follows: TGCGCCAGCAGCCCGGACGGGCGGCACACCAACTATGGCTACACCTTC. Its translation: CASSPDGRHTNYGYTF.

About this clonotype: At one end, the junction sequence differs from germline, possibly due to a read error. The chain uses TRBV29-1 and TRBJ2-7; D remains unclear. Germline V gives CDR1 SQVTM, CDR2 ANQGSEA. This CDR3 has 12 amino acids. CDR3 DNA: TGCAGCATTGATCTTTCCTTTGGTGAGCAGTACTTC. Translation: CSIDLSFGEQYF.

The sample holds many counts of this clonotype. This chain links TRBV25-1 with TRBJ2-7; D might be TRBD2 (5 bases). The germline gives CDR1 MGHDK, CDR2 SYGVNS. The CDR3 sequence is 11 residues long. Trimming pared 10 bases from V and 10 bases from J, leaving 17 bases between. This chain's CDR3 is CATEGPEAQYF. Here the CDR3 DNA reads TGTGCCACCGAGGGTCCGGAGGCCCAGTACTTC.

Comment on this clonotype: A much larger clone lies one base from this, so it may be a read error. This is likely a read error, given that the CDR3 carries no conserved phenylalanine or tryptophan at its end. This sequence joins TRBV6-5 and TRBJ2-3; the match to TRBD2 covers 11 bases. Per germline, CDR1 MNHEY and CDR2 SVGAGI. The trim removed 5 bases at V and 2 bases at J, leaving 6 bases unmatched. The CDR3 runs 16 residues. The CDR3 here is CASSPQGLAVTDTQYV. CDR3 sequence (DNA): TGTGCCAGCAGTCCGCAGGGACTAGCGGTCACAGATACGCAGTATGTT.

This chain links TRBV12-3 or TRBV12-4 with TRBJ2-7; 9 nucleotides line up with TRBD1. This CDR3 is built from 15 residues. V was pared by 6 bases and J by 4 bases, with 10 bases of the junction left unmatched. CDR3 in amino acids: CASRHHGQGRYEQYF. CDR3 nucleotide sequence: TGTGCCAGCAGGCACCATGGACAGGGGAGGTACGAGCAGTACTTC.

This clonotype was counted between two and nine times. CDR3 in DNA: TGTGCCAGCAGTCCCCTGATGAACAGGGTAGCCAAAAACATTCAGTACTTC. Protein product: CASSPLMNRVAKNIQYF. This chain uses TRBV27 with TRBJ2-4; D might be TRBD1 (6 bases). Germline CDR1 is MNHEY and CDR2 is SMNVEV (reference sequence). With 5 bases removed from V and 0 bases from J, the gap between germline ends came to 17 bases. There are 17 residues in the CDR3.

This rearrangement joins TRBV10-2 to TRBJ1-5; the D is unclear. The CDR3 totals 14 residues. V lost 8 bases and J 5 bases, leaving 16 bases between the germline ends. CDR1 and CDR2 (germline): WSHSY, SAAADI. CDR3 sequence: CASSQSMGDQPQHF. The DNA of the CDR3 is TGCGCCAGCTCCCAGAGCATGGGCGATCAGCCCCAGCATTTT.

The genes are TRBV5-6 and TRBJ2-7; D gene uncertain. The CDR3 runs to 13 residues. Germline CDR1 is SGHDT and CDR2 is YYEEEE. The V end lost 4 bases, the J end lost 2 bases, and 10 bases lay between the germline ends. CDR3 amino acids: CASSRPPPYEQYF. CDR3 DNA sequence: TGTGCCAGCAGCCGCCCACCACCCTACGAGCAGTACTTC. Supplemented by reference TRBV5-6 and TRBJ2-7, the full variable domain reads DAGVTQSPTHLIKTRGQQVTLRCSPKSGHDTVSWYQQALGQGPQFIFQYYEEEERQRGNFPDRFSGHQFPNYSSELNVNALLLGDSALYLCASSRPPPYEQYFGPGTRLTVT.

In this sample, this clonotype turned up a few times. The J gene is TRBJ2-4, the V gene TRBV5-1; TRBD1 or TRBD2 may be the D gene (6 bases each). With 0 bases removed from V and 0 bases from J, the gap between germline ends came to 13 bases. The germline CDR1 and CDR2 sequences are SGHRS and YFSETQ. This CDR3 contains 17 residues. The CDR3 coding sequence is TGCGCCAGCAGCTTGGACGGGGGCCCGCTAGCCAAAAACATTCAGTACTTC. Translated: CASSLDGGPLAKNIQYF.

This clonotype was observed a handful of times. The chain is built from TRBV28 and TRBJ2-5, with a tentative D call TRBD1 (6 bases). Matching the DNA end better, TRBJ2-7 makes the J call doubtful. In germline, CDR1 is MDHEN, CDR2 SYDVKM. The CDR3 runs 14 residues. The DNA of the CDR3 is TGTGCCAGCAGGGACCCCCGACAGGAAAACGAGCAGTACTTC. Translation gives CASRDPRQENEQYF.

This clonotype was observed a handful of times. J is TRBJ2-1 and V is TRBV20-1; 11 bases are shared with TRBD2. Germline trimming cut 5 bases from V and 4 bases from J; bases unmatched to any gene: 13. The germline V gene encodes CDR1 DFQATT and CDR2 SNEGSKA (reference sequence). The CDR3 sequence is 17 residues long. The CDR3 DNA reads as TGCAGTGCTGTAGGGTTTAGCGGGGGGGTCGGGTACAATGAGCAGTTCTTC. This sequence encodes CSAVGFSGGVGYNEQFF.

The sample holds a few counts of this clonotype. CDR3 loop: CASNQRGFSEGTEAFF. As DNA, the CDR3 is TGTGCCAGCAATCAAAGGGGGTTTAGTGAGGGCACTGAAGCTTTCTTT. The chain joins TRBV12-3 or TRBV12-4 to TRBJ1-1, with a tentative D call TRBD1 (6 bases). Trimming took 7 bases from V and 4 from J, leaving 22 bases between them. The CDR3 contains 16 residues.

With regard to this clonotype: This may arise from a read error, as a much more abundant clone is one base away. V gene TRBV29-1 combines with J gene TRBJ2-5; 8 positions match TRBD2. The CDR3 is 13 amino acids. The germline V gene has CDR1 SQVTM and CDR2 ANQGSEA. The CDR3 bases are TGCAGCGTCGAGGGACTAGGACAAGGGACCCAGTACTTC. Translated: CSVEGLGQGTQYF. Full variable domain (missing parts from reference TRBV29-1 and TRBJ2-5): SAVISQKPSRDICQRGTSLTIQCQVDSQVTMMFWYRQQPGQSLTLIATANQGSEATYESGFVIDKFPISRPNLTFSTLTVSNMSPEDSSIYLCSVEGLGQGTQYFGPGTRLLVL.

The chain links TRBV10-2 to TRBJ2-1, with D perhaps TRBD1 (6 bases). Germline V gene sequence: CDR1 WSHSY, CDR2 SAAADI. V gave up 5 bases and J gave up 7 bases, with 15 bases separating them. This CDR3 has 14 amino acids. The CDR3, as DNA: TGCGCCAGCAGTCACTGGGGGCATAAGAATGAGCAGTTCTTC. Protein: CASSHWGHKNEQFF.

CDR3 amino acids: CASSQVSTGETQYF. The CDR3 DNA reads TGTGCCAGCAGCCAAGTGTCGACGGGAGAGACCCAGTACTTC. This chain connects TRBV4-2 to TRBJ2-5; unclear D gene. Trimming cost V 1 base and J 4 bases, with 10 bases left between them. The CDR3 runs 14 residues. Germline V gene data show CDR1 as LGHNA and CDR2 as YNFKEQ.

In this sample, this clonotype turned up a few times. This chain joins TRBV3-1 and TRBJ2-3; 9 bases fit TRBD2. Trimming took 5 bases from V and 7 from J; bases not matched to a gene: 16. The germline V gene has CDR1 LGHDT and CDR2 YNNKEL (reference sequence). This CDR3 region has 17 residues. CDR3 in DNA: TGTGCCAGCAGCTCCACCCTGTCCGCGGGGGGGCCCAATACGCAGTATTTT. This encodes CASSSTLSAGGPNTQYF.

The J gene is TRBJ2-7, the V gene TRBV9; tentatively, D is TRBD2 (6 bases). Trimming removed 0 bases at V and 1 base at J, with 11 bases between. The germline CDR1 and CDR2 sequences are SGDLS and YYNGEE. The CDR3 contains 15 residues. Here the CDR3 DNA reads TGTGCCAGCAGCGTAGATTTTGGGGGGTCCTACGAGCAGTACTTC. Its translation: CASSVDFGGSYEQYF.

The V gene is TRBV20-1, the J gene TRBJ2-3; 7 nucleotides align to TRBD2. V shed 6 bases, J shed 3 bases, and the junction held 12 bases outside the gene matches. Germline CDR1 DFQATT, CDR2 SNEGSKA (reference sequence). This CDR3 comprises 15 residues. Written as DNA, the CDR3 is TGCAGTGCCAGTCCCCTGACTAGCAGGACAGATACGCAGTATTTT. Protein sequence: CSASPLTSRTDTQYF.

The V gene is TRBV6-5, the J gene TRBJ1-5; D ambiguous. The CDR3 is made up of 15 amino acids. Germline V gene lookup returns CDR1 MNHEY and CDR2 SVGAGI. V lost 0 bases, J lost 0 bases, and 6 bases lay in between. Written as DNA, the CDR3 is TGTGCCAGCAGTTACTCCGACGGTAGCAATCAGCCCCAGCATTTT. Translation gives CASSYSDGSNQPQHF.

The chain links TRBV10-3 to TRBJ1-2; TRBD1 is a possible D gene (5 bases). Germline CDR1 ENHRY, CDR2 SYGVKD. V dropped 4 bases and J dropped 3 bases, with 9 bases sitting between them. This CDR3 has 13 residues. The CDR3 DNA reads as TGTGCCATCAGTGCGACAGAGGACTATGGCTACACCTTC. This sequence encodes CAISATEDYGYTF.

V gene TRBV12-3 or TRBV12-4 combines with J gene TRBJ1-2; D may be TRBD1 (6 bases). V was shortened by 5 bases and J by 10 bases, with 17 bases between the two germline ends. The CDR3 is 13 amino acids. The CDR3 region is CASSTGITRDYTF. The CDR3 DNA reads as TGTGCCAGCAGTACAGGGATTACACGTGACTACACCTTC.

This clonotype was seen more than once but under ten times. The chain recombines TRBV5-1 with TRBJ2-1; the match to TRBD2 covers 9 bases. The CDR3 totals 15 residues. Germline CDR1 reads SGHRS; CDR2 reads YFSETQ. Losses at the gene ends were 5 bases for V and 5 bases for J; bases not matched to a gene: 8. The CDR3 region is CASSSFSGGNNEQFF. As DNA, the CDR3 is TGCGCCAGCAGTTCCTTTAGCGGGGGAAACAATGAGCAGTTCTTC.

This clonotype occurred a few times. The chain carries TRBV7-3 and TRBJ2-3; 8 positions agree with TRBD1. CDR1 is SGHTA and CDR2 is FQGTGA in the germline V gene. Germline trimming cut 5 bases from V and 2 bases from J; bases unmatched to any gene: 3. There are 14 residues in the CDR3. CDR3: CASSGQGLTDTQYF. The CDR3 region has the DNA TGTGCCAGCAGCGGACAGGGCCTCACAGATACGCAGTATTTT.

This sequence joins TRBV5-1 and TRBJ2-7; maybe TRBD2 (6 bases). V was pared by 9 bases and J by 0 bases, with 25 bases between. The CDR3 sequence is 17 residues long. From germline, CDR1 is SGHRS and CDR2 YFSETQ. CDR3 nucleotides: TGCGCCATACGCGGGATGGGCGGAAGAACCAGCTCCTACGAGCAGTACTTC. Translated, it gives CAIRGMGGRTSSYEQYF.

The chain carries TRBV12-3 or TRBV12-4 and TRBJ2-2; D not certain. V lost 3 bases, J lost 5 bases, and 13 bases lay in between. The CDR3 totals 15 residues. In nucleotides, the CDR3 is TGTGCCAGCAGTTTGGTAGTAGCCGGGACCGGGGAGCTGTTTTTT. This codes for CASSLVVAGTGELFF.